These 23 T cell receptor beta chains were sequenced from one sample in a study of cytomegalovirus exposure and HLA in healthy donors. Only in-frame clones appear in the TCRdb table, and some are missing; sequencing was by immunoSEQ multiplex PCR. The sample contains tens of thousands of clones, around four fifths of which appear only once. Sequenced: PBMCs. These receptors all stem from a man aged 25-45 years in good health and CMV-seronegative.

V and J are TRBV18 and TRBJ2-7, with D unclear. CDR3 length: 13 residues. Trimming removed 5 bases at V and 6 bases at J, with 14 bases between. CDR1 and CDR2 from the germline V gene are KGHSH and LQKENI. The CDR3 DNA reads as TGTGCCAGCTCAACCGAATTGGGCTTCGAGCAGTACTTC. Protein product: CASSTELGFEQYF.

This chain links TRBV30 with TRBJ2-1; 9 bases are a match to TRBD2. The V gene end was trimmed by 1 base and the J gene end by 3 bases; junction bases not matched to a gene: 7. The CDR3 is 16 amino acids. In germline, CDR1 is GTSNPN, CDR2 SVGIG (reference sequence). The CDR3 spells CAWSGRAGGIYNEQFF. CDR3 DNA: TGTGCCTGGAGTGGCCGGGCGGGAGGGATCTACAATGAGCAGTTCTTC.

The rearrangement uses TRBV5-4 and TRBJ2-1, with D uncertain. Germline values: CDR1 SGHNT, CDR2 YYREEE (reference sequence). The ends were cut back, 3 bases at V and 0 bases at J, with 13 bases in the middle. There are 16 residues in the CDR3. The CDR3 DNA follows: TGTGCCAGCAGCTCTTCACACGGGTTCTCCTACAATGAGCAGTTCTTC. Its protein product is CASSSSHGFSYNEQFF.

This chain links TRBV9 with TRBJ2-2; D possibly corresponds to TRBD2 (5 bases). V was shortened by 3 bases and J by 6 bases, with 15 bases between the two germline ends. The CDR3 extends over 15 amino acids. Germline CDR1 is SGDLS and CDR2 is YYNGEE. The CDR3 loop is CASSASLEVSGELFF. In DNA, the CDR3 is TGTGCCAGCAGCGCCTCACTAGAGGTCTCCGGGGAGCTGTTTTTT.

This chain joins TRBV5-1 and TRBJ2-7; 9 nucleotides align to TRBD1. The CDR3 is 17 amino acids. After removal of 4 bases from V and 9 bases from J, the junction contained 20 bases not matched to a gene. Germline-derived CDR1 and CDR2 are SGHRS and YFSETQ. CDR3 nucleotides: TGCGCCAGCAGCACCCAAAGGGCGGACAGGGGACCGGTGGTGCAGTACGTC. Translated: CASSTQRADRGPVVQYV.

The V gene is TRBV28, the J gene TRBJ1-1; no firm D call. This CDR3 is built from 12 residues. CDR1 is MDHEN and CDR2 is SYDVKM in the germline V gene. Trimming shortened V by 5 bases and J by 11 bases, and 15 bases separated the two germline ends. The CDR3 nucleotides are TGTGCCAGCAGTCTCTCGACACGAGCCGCTTTCTTT. Translated, it gives CASSLSTRAAFF. Full variable domain (missing parts from reference TRBV28 and TRBJ1-1): DVKVTQSSRYLVKRTGEKVFLECVQDMDHENMFWYRQDPGLGLRLIYFSYDVKMKEKGDIPEGYSVSREKKERFSLILESASTNQTSMYLCASSLSTRAAFFGQGTRLTVV.

This chain links TRBV7-2 with TRBJ1-1; a possible D gene is TRBD1 (6 bases). Germline V gives CDR1 SGHTA, CDR2 FQGNSA. V lost 3 bases to trimming and J lost 4 bases, with 12 bases between them. The CDR3 length is 14 residues. The DNA for the CDR3 is TGTGCCAGCAGCTTTTACAGGGTTGGCACTGAAGCTTTCTTT. It translates to CASSFYRVGTEAFF.

This sequence joins TRBV2 and TRBJ2-2, with a weak D call TRBD1 (5 bases). Per germline, CDR1 SNHLY and CDR2 FYNNEI. CDR3 length: 15 residues. V dropped 2 bases and J dropped 5 bases, with 12 bases sitting between them. The CDR3 DNA sequence: TGTGCCAGCAGTGAAAGGGCACAGGTTACCGGGGAGCTGTTTTTT. This encodes CASSERAQVTGELFF.

The chain is built from TRBV4-1 and TRBJ1-1, with D possibly being TRBD1 (6 bases). Between the trimmed V and J ends, which lost 3 bases and 0 bases, there was a span of 11 bases. Germline V gives CDR1 MGHRA, CDR2 YSYEKL. The CDR3 length is 15 residues. CDR3 residues: CASSQGDTMNTEAFF. The DNA of the CDR3 is TGCGCCAGCAGCCAGGGGGACACCATGAACACTGAAGCTTTCTTT.

The V call is TRBV10-3, the J call TRBJ2-1, with TRBD2 identical over 10 bases. The CDR3 consists of 16 residues. From germline, CDR1 is ENHRY and CDR2 SYGVKD. With 6 bases clipped from V and 0 bases from J, the junction kept 5 bases outside the gene matches. The CDR3 protein is CAIRGLADASYNEQFF. DNA of the CDR3: TGTGCCATCAGAGGACTAGCGGACGCCTCCTACAATGAGCAGTTCTTC.

The chain uses TRBV6-5 and TRBJ1-3; D uncertain. The CDR3 contains 14 residues. In germline, CDR1 is MNHEY, CDR2 SVGAGI. V was cut by 5 bases and J by 0 bases, with 8 bases left in between. CDR3 protein: CASSQTRSGNTIYF. The DNA for the CDR3 is TGTGCCAGCAGTCAGACTCGCTCTGGAAACACCATATATTTT.

This clone appeared a few times. The chain couples TRBV4-1 to TRBJ2-1; no clear D. V was clipped by 5 bases and J by 8 bases, with 16 bases between them. Germline CDR1 and CDR2: MGHRA and YSYEKL. This CDR3 has 14 amino acids. CDR3 nucleotides: TGCGCCAGCAGCTCAGAGGTCAGCCCCCATGAGCAGTTCTTC. Translation gives CASSSEVSPHEQFF.

The chain combines TRBV29-1 with TRBJ2-1; D ambiguous. CDR3 length: 15 amino acids. Germline V gene lookup returns CDR1 SQVTM and CDR2 ANQGSEA. V lost 3 bases and J lost 4, with 16 bases in between. The CDR3 protein is CSVDSRRSDYNEQFF. CDR3 nucleotides: TGCAGCGTTGATAGCCGGCGGAGCGATTACAATGAGCAGTTCTTC.

The chain carries TRBV19 and TRBJ1-2; D gene uncertain. V shed 0 bases and J shed 5 bases, with 10 bases lying between them. The CDR3 is made up of 14 amino acids. CDR1 and CDR2 (germline): LNHDA, SQIVND (reference sequence). The CDR3 region is CASSIDRRKYGYTF. CDR3 nucleotide sequence: TGTGCCAGTAGTATAGATCGGAGGAAGTATGGCTACACCTTC.

V and J are TRBV28 and TRBJ1-6, with D unclear. The V end lost 6 bases, the J end lost 0 bases, and 9 bases lay between the germline ends. Germline CDR1 reads MDHEN; CDR2 reads SYDVKM. This CDR3 has 15 residues. In nucleotides, the CDR3 is TGTGCCAGCAGCTCACGCAGCTCCTATAATTCACCCCTCCACTTT. It is translated as CASSSRSSYNSPLHF.

This chain links TRBV9 with TRBJ2-1; the match to TRBD2 covers 15 bases. The V gene's germline CDR1 is SGDLS and CDR2 YYNGEE. The trim removed 1 base at V and 8 bases at J, leaving 13 bases unmatched. This CDR3 is 19 amino acids long. CDR3 in amino acids: CASSVTIPGLAGGSDEQFF. The CDR3 DNA reads as TGTGCCAGCAGCGTAACCATCCCGGGACTAGCGGGGGGTTCGGATGAGCAGTTCTTC.

The chain combines TRBV28 with TRBJ1-1; D remains ambiguous. The germline V gene has CDR1 MDHEN and CDR2 SYDVKM. V lost 8 bases and J lost 5, with 12 bases in between. The CDR3 extends over 12 amino acids. The CDR3 bases are TGTGCCAGCGGCGGGCTATGGACTGAAGCTTTCTTT. Its translation is CASGGLWTEAFF.

Worth noting for this clone: This sample includes further DNA sequences coding for the same CDR3. The J gene is TRBJ2-7, the V gene TRBV12-5; tentatively, D is TRBD1 (6 bases). V lost 9 bases to trimming and J lost 5 bases, with 14 bases between them. The CDR3 runs 12 residues. Germline-derived CDR1 and CDR2 are LGHNT and FRNRAP. Here the CDR3 reads CASATGRNEQYV. CDR3 DNA: TGTGCTAGCGCTACAGGGCGCAACGAGCAGTACGTC.

The table lists this clone with a count of one. The chain joins TRBV4-3 to TRBJ1-4; no reliable D call. With 0 bases removed from V and 3 bases from J, the gap between germline ends came to 5 bases. The CDR3 is made up of 14 amino acids. Germline CDR1 is LGHNA and CDR2 is YSLEER. In DNA form, the CDR3 reads TGCGCCAGCAGCCAAGAGTTAGCTAATGAAAAACTGTTTTTT. Translating gives CASSQELANEKLFF.

This chain links TRBV6-1 with TRBJ2-7; TRBD2 agrees at 14 bases. The CDR3 runs to 16 residues. Germline V CDR1 and CDR2: MNHNS, SASEGT. The CDR3 DNA reads TGTGCCAGCAGCGAAGGGACTAGCGGGAGATCGGGTGAGCAGTACGTC. Encoded protein: CASSEGTSGRSGEQYV.

The chain combines TRBV5-1 with TRBJ2-1; 8 positions match TRBD1. V lost 4 bases to trimming and J lost 5 bases; unmatched junction nucleotides: 5. Germline V CDR1 and CDR2: SGHRS, YFSETQ. The CDR3 runs 14 residues. Here the CDR3 DNA reads TGCGCCAGCAGCCCGGGACAGGAGAACAATGAGCAGTTCTTC. Protein product: CASSPGQENNEQFF.

The rearrangement joins TRBV6-4 to TRBJ1-2; D unresolved. V was shortened by 2 bases and J by 6 bases, with 13 bases between the two germline ends. Germline V gene data show CDR1 as MRHNA and CDR2 as SNTAGT. The CDR3 totals 14 residues. The CDR3 bases are TGTGCCAGCAGTGACAGGGAGGGCGGTAATGGCTACACCTTC. Translation gives CASSDREGGNGYTF.

The chain carries TRBV6-1 and TRBJ2-1; D ambiguous. The germline V gene encodes CDR1 MNHNS and CDR2 SASEGT. Trimming stripped 2 bases from V and 4 bases from J, with 6 bases between. The CDR3 contains 13 residues. The CDR3 DNA is TGTGCCAGCAGTGAATTACTATACAATGAGCAGTTCTTC. It yields the protein CASSELLYNEQFF.